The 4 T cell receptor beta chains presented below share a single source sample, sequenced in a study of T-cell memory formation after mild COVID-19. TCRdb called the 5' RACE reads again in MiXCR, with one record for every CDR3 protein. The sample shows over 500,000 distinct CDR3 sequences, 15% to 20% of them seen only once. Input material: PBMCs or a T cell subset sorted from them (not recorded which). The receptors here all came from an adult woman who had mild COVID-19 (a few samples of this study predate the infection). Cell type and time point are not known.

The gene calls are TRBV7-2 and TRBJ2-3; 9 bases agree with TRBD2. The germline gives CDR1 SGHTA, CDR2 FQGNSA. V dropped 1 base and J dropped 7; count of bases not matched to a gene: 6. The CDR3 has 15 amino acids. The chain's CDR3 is CASSLGGGAFNTQYF. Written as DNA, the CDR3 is TGTGCCAGCAGCTTAGGCGGGGGGGCCTTTAATACGCAGTATTTT.

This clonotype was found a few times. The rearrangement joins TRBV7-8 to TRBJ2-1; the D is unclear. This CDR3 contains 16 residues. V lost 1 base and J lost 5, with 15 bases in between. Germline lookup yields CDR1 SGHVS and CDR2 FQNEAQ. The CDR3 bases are TGTGCCAGCAGCTTAGTCCGGTGGCAACCGCACAATGAGCAGTTCTTC. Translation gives CASSLVRWQPHNEQFF.

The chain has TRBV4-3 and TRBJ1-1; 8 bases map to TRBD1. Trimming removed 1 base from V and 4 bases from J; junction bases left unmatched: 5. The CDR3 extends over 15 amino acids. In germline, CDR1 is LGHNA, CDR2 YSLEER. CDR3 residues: CASSQVQGAGTEAFF. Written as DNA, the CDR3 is TGCGCCAGCAGCCAAGTTCAGGGGGCCGGCACTGAAGCTTTCTTT.

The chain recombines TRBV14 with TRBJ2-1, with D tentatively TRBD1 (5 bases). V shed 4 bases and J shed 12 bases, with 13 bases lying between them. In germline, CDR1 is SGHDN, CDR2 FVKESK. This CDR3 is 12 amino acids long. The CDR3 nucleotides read TGTGCCAGCAGCCCCACAGGCCTACGGCAGTTCTTC. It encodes CASSPTGLRQFF. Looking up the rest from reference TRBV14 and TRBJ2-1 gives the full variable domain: EAGVTQFPSHSVIEKGQTVTLRCDPISGHDNLYWYRRVMGKEIKFLLHFVKESKQDESGMPNNRFLAERTGGTYSTLKVQPAELEDSGVYFCASSPTGLRQFFGPGTRLTVL.